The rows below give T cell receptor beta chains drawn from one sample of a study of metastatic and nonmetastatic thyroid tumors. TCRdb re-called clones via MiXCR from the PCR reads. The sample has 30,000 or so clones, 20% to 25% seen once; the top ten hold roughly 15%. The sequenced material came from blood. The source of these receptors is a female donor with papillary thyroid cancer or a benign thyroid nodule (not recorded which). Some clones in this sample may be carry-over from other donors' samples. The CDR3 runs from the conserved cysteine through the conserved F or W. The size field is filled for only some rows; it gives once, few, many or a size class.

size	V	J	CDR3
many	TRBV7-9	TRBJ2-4	CASSLVLGQAENIQYF
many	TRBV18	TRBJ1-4	CASSPVTDSLELFF
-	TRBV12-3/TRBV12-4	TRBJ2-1	CASTPSGFSYNGQFF
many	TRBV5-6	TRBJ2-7	CASSLFMVDEQYF
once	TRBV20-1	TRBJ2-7	CSAGGLGAAHEQYF
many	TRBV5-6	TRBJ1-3	CASSRDGTSGNTIYF
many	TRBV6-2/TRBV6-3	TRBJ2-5	CASGRGRDYLARTQYF
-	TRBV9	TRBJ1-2	CASSVTGDYGYTF
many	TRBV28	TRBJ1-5	CASSGQTYSNQPQHF
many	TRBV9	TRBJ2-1	CASSPFESPNEQFF
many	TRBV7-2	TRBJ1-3	CASSGNTIYF
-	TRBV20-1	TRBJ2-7	CSARIRDRYYEQYF
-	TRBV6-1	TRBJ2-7	CASQPTSGYEQYF
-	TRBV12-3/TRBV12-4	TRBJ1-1	CASSPWGTEAFF
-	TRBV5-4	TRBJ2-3	CASSSGIRDRSSTDTQYF
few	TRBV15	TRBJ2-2	CATSRSNLNTGELFF
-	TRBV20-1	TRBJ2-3	CSASWQATDTQYF
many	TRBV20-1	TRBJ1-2	CSARVTVYGYTF
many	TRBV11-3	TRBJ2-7	CASSPRGSTSSYEQYF
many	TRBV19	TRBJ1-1	CASGLQGGNTEAFF
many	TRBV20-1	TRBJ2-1	CSATLGRRQFF
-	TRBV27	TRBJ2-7	CASSLKPDTTYEQYF
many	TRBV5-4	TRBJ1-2	CASSLGLTGAGGYTF
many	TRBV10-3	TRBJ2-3	CATFGPDTQYF
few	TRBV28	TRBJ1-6	CASSLAQQVSPLHF
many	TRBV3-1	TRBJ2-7	CASSHPGSYEQYF
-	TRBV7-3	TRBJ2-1	CASILKGGSNEQFF
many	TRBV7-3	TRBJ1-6	CASSLNRDSPLHF
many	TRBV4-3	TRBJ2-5	CASSQDIGGSETQYF
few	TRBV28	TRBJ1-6	CASSPGGAGRNSPLHF
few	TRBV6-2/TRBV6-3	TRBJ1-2	CANSPDQINGYTF
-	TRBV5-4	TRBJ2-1	CASSLVGGTDEQFF
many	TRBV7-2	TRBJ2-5	CASSDRGSYQETQYF
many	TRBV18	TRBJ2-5	CASSPNLAGETQYF
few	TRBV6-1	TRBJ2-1	CASSVGGSRLGAEQFF
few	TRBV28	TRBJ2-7	CASKVGVCTTYEQYF
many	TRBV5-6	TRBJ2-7	CASSSTDRVGEQYF
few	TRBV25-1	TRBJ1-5	CASSGAGKDKHQHF
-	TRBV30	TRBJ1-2	CAWGIGWSYGYTF
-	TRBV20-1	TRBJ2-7	CSAIESSVSSYEQYF
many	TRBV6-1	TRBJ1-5	CASSVGSERDQPQHF
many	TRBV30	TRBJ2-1	CAWRSERSQYNEQFF
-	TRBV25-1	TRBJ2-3	CASSEVRGTAGDTQYF
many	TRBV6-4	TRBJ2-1	CASSDRGWSRLAGSGEQFF
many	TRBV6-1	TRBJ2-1	CTSSQGPGPTYNEQFF
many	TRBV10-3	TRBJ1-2	CAISEGISIYGYTF
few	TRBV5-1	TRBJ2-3	CASSRGTGTSSTDTQYF
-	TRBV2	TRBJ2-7	CASSEQVATYEQYF
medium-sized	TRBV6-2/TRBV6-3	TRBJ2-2	CASSYSGGRNTGELFF
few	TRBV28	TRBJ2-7	CASTDYSVYEQYF
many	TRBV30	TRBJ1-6	CAWTGGANSPLHF